This TCR beta chain originates from a study of control samples from healthy donors and cancer patients. TCRdb keeps only in-frame clones here, not all; method: immunoSEQ multiplex PCR. The sample holds some 140,000 clones, roughly nine tenths seen once. Trimming took 2 bases from V and 2 from J; bases not matched to a gene: 8. CDR1 SGHAT and CDR2 FQNNGV come from the germline V gene. This CDR3 has 17 amino acids. Sequenced sample: blood. The TCR originated in a woman in her 30s in good health. The chain uses TRBV11-2 and TRBJ2-3, with 9 bases matching TRBD2. CDR3 coding DNA: TGTGCCAGCAGCTTATCGGTCGGGACTAGCATCACAGATACGCAGTATTTT. Amino acid sequence: CASSLSVGTSITDTQYF.